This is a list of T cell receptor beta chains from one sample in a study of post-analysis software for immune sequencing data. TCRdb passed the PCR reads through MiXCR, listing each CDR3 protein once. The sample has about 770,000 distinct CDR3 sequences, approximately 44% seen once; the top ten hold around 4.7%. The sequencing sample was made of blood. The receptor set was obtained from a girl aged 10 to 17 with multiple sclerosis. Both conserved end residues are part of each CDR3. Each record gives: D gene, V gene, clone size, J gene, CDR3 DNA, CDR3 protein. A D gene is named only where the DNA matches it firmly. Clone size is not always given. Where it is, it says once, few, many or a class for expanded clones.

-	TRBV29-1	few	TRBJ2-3	TGCAGCGTTGAGGTGGTTACGCAGTATTTT	CSVEVVTQYF
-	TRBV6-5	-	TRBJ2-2	TGTGCCAGCAGTTACGGGAGCTTCGGCGGGGAGCTGTTTTTT	CASSYGSFGGELFF
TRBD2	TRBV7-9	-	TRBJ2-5	TGTGCCAGCAGCTTTTCTTCTAGCGGTCAAGAGACCCAGTACTTC	CASSFSSSGQETQYF
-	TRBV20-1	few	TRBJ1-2	TGCAGTGCTATTCCCAGAGGGGAAACTAACTATGGCTACACCTTC	CSAIPRGETNYGYTF
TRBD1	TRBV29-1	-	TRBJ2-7	TGCAGCGTGGCTACAGGGGAATGGGCCTACGAGCAGTACTTC	CSVATGEWAYEQYF
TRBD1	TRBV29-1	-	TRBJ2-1	TGCGCCGGGACAGGGTTTAGGAATGAGCAGTTCTTC	CAGTGFRNEQFF
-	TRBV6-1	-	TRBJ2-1	TGTGCCAGCAAACACGGCAATGAGCAGTTCTTC	CASKHGNEQFF
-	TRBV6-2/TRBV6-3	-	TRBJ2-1	TGTGCCAGCAGTTATACAGGGCCCGGTGGGCAGTTCTTC	CASSYTGPGGQFF
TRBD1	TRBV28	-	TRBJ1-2	TGTGCCAGCAGCCTAATCCAGGGGGTCTGGGATGGCTACACCTTC	CASSLIQGVWDGYTF
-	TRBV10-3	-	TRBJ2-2	TGTGCCATCAGTGAGCCCCGGGCTGGGGAGCTGTTTTTT	CAISEPRAGELFF
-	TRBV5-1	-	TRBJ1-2	TGCGCCAGCAGCTTGGACCCAGCTTCCACTAACTATGGCTACACCTTC	CASSLDPASTNYGYTF
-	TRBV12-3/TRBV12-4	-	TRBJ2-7	TGTGCCAGCAGCGACATTCCCTACGAGCAGTACTTC	CASSDIPYEQYF
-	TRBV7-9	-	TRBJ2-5	TGTGCCAGCAGCTCCGCGGGCAGGGGGGAATGGACCCAGTACTTC	CASSSAGRGEWTQYF
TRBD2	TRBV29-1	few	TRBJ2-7	TGCAGCGTTGAGACTAGCAACTACGAGCAGTACTTC	CSVETSNYEQYF
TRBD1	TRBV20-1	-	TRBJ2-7	TGCAGTGCTAGAGACTACTCGGACAGGGGGGATTTAACCTACGAGCAGTACTTC	CSARDYSDRGDLTYEQYF
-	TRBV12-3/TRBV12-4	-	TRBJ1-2	TGTGTGTCATGGGGTGGTGGGGGCTATGGCTACACCTTC	CVSWGGGGYGYTF
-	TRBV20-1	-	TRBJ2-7	TGCAGTGCTAGAACGCCAGGACAAAACTACGAGCAGTACTTC	CSARTPGQNYEQYF
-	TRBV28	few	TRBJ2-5	TGTGCCAGCAGTACTTCCGGGACCCCGAGCAAGGAGACCCAGTACTTC	CASSTSGTPSKETQYF
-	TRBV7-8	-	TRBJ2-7	TGTGCCAGCAGCTTAACCCCCCCAGGGGCCCAAACCTACGAGCAGTACTTC	CASSLTPPGAQTYEQYF
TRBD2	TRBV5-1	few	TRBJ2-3	TGCGCCAGCAGCCCTCTTGGGGCTAGCGGTTTGTTGGATACGCAGTATTTT	CASSPLGASGLLDTQYF
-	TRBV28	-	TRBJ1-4	TGTGCCAGCAGTCAGAGAATTGTCGAGGAGAAACTGTTTTTT	CASSQRIVEEKLFF
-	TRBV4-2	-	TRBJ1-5	TGTGCCAGCAGCCAAGATGGGCGGGGGCATCAGCCCCAGCATTTT	CASSQDGRGHQPQHF
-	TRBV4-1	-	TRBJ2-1	TGCGCCAGCAGCCAGCTCCTCAGGCGGAGCTCCTACAATGAGCAGTTCTTC	CASSQLLRRSSYNEQFF
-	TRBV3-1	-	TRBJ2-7	TGTGCCAGCAGCGCCACTAGCTGGTCCTACGAGCAGTACTTC	CASSATSWSYEQYF
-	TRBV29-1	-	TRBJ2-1	TGCAGCGCCGTGGGACCGGAAGACCCCACGGGGGTTTTCTATACTGAGCAGTTCTTC	CSAVGPEDPTGVFYTEQFF
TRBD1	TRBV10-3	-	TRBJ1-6	TGTGCCATCAGTGAGTCCGGGACAGGGGATTCACCCCTCCACTTT	CAISESGTGDSPLHF
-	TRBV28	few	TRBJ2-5	TGTGCCAGCAGTTTATTAGCGACCCTCTGGGAGACCCAGTACTTC	CASSLLATLWETQYF
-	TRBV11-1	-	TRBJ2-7	TGTGCCAGCAGCCAAGCAGCGCTAAGCTCCTACGAGCAGTACTTC	CASSQAALSSYEQYF
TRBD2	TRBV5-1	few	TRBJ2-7	TGCGCCAGCAGCTTGGGTCTAGCGGGGGTTCGCGAGCAGTACTTC	CASSLGLAGVREQYF
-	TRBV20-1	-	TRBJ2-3	TGCAGTGCTAGAGACCCCCTACGGGAAACAGATACGCAGTATTTT	CSARDPLRETDTQYF
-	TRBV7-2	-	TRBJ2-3	TGTGCCAGCAGCTTAGTAGTCAGCACAGATACGCGGTATTTT	CASSLVVSTDTRYF
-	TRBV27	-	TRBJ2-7	TGTGCCAGCAGTCCGAGCGGCTCAGAGGGCTACGAGCAGTACTTC	CASSPSGSEGYEQYF
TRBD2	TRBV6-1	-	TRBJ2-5	TGTGCCAGCAGTGGTGGGGCGGGAGTGGCGACCCAGTACTTC	CASSGGAGVATQYF
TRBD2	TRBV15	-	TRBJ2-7	TGTGCCACCAGCAGACCGTCAGCGGGAGGCACCTACGAGCAGTACTTC	CATSRPSAGGTYEQYF
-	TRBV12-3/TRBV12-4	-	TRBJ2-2	TGTACCAGCAGTTTTCAGGCGAACACCGGGGAGCTGTTTTTT	CTSSFQANTGELFF
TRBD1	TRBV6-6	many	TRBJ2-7	TGTGCCAGCAGTTCCAAGGACAGGGAAATCTACTACTACGAGCAGTACTTC	CASSSKDREIYYYEQYF
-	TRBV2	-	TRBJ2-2	TGTGCCAGCAAGAGGGGCACGAACACCGGGGAGCTGTTTTTT	CASKRGTNTGELFF
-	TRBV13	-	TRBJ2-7	TGTGCCAGCAGCCAGACGAAAGGGTCCTCGAACGAGCAGTACTTC	CASSQTKGSSNEQYF
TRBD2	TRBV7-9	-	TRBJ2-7	TGTGCCAGCAGCTTACCAATAGCGGGAGGGACATACGAGCAGTACTTC	CASSLPIAGGTYEQYF
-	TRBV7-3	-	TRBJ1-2	TGTGCCAGCAGCTTAGATGTAGGCAGTAGCTATGACTACACCTTC	CASSLDVGSSYDYTF
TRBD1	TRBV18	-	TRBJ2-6	TGTGCCAGCTCACCGTACCGGGACAGGGGAAGCTCTGGGGCCAACGTCCTGACTTTC	CASSPYRDRGSSGANVLTF
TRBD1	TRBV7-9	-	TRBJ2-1	TGTGCCAGCAGCCCGAGGGACAGCGTCTCCTACAATGAGCAGTTCTTC	CASSPRDSVSYNEQFF
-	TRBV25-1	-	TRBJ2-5	TGTGCCAGCAGTGAGCCTGTCATCCGGGACGGTCAAGAGACCCAGTACTTC	CASSEPVIRDGQETQYF
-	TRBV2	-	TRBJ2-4	TGTGCCAGCAGTTTCGGCCCCCTGGGCCGGGGTACAGCCAAAAACATTCAGTACTTC	CASSFGPLGRGTAKNIQYF
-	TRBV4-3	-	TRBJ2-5	TGCGCCAGCAGCCAAGCAGGGGTGCGGGAGACCCAGTACTTC	CASSQAGVRETQYF
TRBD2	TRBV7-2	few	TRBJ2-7	TGTGCCTGCAGCTTAGCGGGTTCCGGACTATTTGACGAGCAGTACTTC	CACSLAGSGLFDEQYF
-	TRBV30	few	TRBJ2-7	TGTGCCTGGAGCTCCAGACCAGACGAGCAGTACTTC	CAWSSRPDEQYF
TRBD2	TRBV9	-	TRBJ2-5	TGTGCCAGCAGCAGGTGGACTAGCCCCCAAGAGACCCAGTACTTC	CASSRWTSPQETQYF